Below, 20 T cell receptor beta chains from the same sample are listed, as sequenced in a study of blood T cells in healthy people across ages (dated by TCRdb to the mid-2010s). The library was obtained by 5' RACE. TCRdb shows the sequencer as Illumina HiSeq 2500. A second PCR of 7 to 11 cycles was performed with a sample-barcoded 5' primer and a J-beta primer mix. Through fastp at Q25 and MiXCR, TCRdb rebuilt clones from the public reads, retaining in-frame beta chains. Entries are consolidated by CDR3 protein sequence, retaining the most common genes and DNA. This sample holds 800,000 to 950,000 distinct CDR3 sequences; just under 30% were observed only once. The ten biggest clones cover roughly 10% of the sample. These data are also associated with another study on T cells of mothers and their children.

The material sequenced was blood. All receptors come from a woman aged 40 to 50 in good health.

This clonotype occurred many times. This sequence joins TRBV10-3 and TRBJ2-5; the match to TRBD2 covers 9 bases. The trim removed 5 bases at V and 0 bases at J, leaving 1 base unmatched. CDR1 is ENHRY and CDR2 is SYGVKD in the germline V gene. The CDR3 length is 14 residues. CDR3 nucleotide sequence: TGTGCCATCAGTAGCGGGGGGTACCAAGAGACCCAGTACTTC. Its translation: CAISSGGYQETQYF.

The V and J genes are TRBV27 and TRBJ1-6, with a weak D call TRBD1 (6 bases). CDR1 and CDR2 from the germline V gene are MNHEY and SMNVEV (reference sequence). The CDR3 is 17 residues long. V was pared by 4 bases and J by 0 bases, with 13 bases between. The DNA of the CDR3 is TGTGCCAGCAGTTCCTGGGACACTCTCTCCTATAATTCACCCCTCCACTTT. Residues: CASSSWDTLSYNSPLHF.

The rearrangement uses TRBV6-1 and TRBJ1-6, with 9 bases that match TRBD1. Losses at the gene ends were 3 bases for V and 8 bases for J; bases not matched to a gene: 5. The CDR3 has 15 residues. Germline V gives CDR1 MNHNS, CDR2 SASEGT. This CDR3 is CASSDMDRGDSPLHF. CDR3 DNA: TGTGCCAGCAGTGATATGGACAGGGGTGATTCACCCCTCCACTTT.

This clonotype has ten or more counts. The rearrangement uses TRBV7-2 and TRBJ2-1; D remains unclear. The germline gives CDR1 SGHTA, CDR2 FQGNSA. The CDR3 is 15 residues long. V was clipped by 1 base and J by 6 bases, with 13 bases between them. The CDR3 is CASSLVSSSANEQFF. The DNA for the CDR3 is TGTGCCAGCAGCTTAGTTTCGTCGAGCGCCAATGAGCAGTTCTTC.

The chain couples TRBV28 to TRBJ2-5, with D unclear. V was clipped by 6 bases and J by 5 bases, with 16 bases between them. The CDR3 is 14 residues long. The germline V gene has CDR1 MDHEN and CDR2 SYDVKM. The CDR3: CASRIIGRLETQYF. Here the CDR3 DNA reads TGTGCCAGCAGGATCATCGGGCGGTTGGAGACCCAGTACTTC.

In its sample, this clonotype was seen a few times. CDR3 protein: CASSPLQAINQPQHF. The CDR3 DNA reads as TGTGCCAGCAGTCCCTTACAGGCAATCAATCAGCCCCAGCATTTT. The chain has TRBV27 and TRBJ1-5, with D perhaps matching TRBD1 (5 bases). Between the trimmed V and J ends, which lost 5 bases and 3 bases, there was a span of 14 bases. The CDR3 loop spans 15 amino acids. Germline-derived CDR1 and CDR2 are MNHEY and SMNVEV (reference sequence).

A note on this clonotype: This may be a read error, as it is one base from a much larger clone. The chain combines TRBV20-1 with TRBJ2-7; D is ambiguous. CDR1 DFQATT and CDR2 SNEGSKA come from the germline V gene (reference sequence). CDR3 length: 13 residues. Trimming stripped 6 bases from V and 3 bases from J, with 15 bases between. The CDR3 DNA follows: TGCAGTGCAAAAAGCGCAGCCTACTACGAGCAGTACTTC. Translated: CSAKSAAYYEQYF.

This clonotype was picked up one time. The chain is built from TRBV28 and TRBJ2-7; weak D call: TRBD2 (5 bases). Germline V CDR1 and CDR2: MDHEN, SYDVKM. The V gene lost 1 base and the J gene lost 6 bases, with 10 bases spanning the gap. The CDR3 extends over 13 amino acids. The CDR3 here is CASSLLGGCEQYF. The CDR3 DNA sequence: TGTGCCAGCAGTTTATTAGGAGGTTGCGAGCAGTACTTC.

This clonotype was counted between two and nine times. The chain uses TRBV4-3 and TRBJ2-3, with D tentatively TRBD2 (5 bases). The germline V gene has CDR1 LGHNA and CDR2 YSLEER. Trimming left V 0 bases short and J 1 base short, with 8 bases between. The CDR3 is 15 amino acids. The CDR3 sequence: CASSQEARGTDTQYF. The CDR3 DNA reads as TGCGCCAGCAGCCAAGAGGCGCGGGGCACAGATACGCAGTATTTT.

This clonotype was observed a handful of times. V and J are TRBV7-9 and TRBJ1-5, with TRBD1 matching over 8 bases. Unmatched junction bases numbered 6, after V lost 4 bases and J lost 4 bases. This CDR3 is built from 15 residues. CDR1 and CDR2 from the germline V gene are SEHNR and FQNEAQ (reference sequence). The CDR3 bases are TGTGCCAGCAGCTCAGGACAGGGAGTTAATCAGCCCCAGCATTTT. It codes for CASSSGQGVNQPQHF.

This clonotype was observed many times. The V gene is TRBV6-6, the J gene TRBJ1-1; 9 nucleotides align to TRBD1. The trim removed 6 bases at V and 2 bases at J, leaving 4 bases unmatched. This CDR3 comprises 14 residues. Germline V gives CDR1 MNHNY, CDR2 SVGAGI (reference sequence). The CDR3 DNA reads TGTGCCAGCAGCCGGGACAGGGACAACACTGAAGCTTTCTTT. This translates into CASSRDRDNTEAFF.

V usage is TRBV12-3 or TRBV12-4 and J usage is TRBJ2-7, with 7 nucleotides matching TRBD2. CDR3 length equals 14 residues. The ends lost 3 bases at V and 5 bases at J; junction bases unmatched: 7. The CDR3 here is CASSFSGVENEQYF. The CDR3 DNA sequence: TGTGCCAGCAGTTTCAGCGGGGTGGAAAACGAGCAGTACTTC.

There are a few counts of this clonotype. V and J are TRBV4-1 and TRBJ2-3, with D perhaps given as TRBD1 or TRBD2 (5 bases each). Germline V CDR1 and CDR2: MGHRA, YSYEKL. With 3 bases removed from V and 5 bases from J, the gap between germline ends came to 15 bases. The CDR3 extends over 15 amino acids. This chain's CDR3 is CASSHPGANVDTQYF. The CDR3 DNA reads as TGCGCCAGCAGCCACCCCGGGGCAAACGTAGATACGCAGTATTTT.

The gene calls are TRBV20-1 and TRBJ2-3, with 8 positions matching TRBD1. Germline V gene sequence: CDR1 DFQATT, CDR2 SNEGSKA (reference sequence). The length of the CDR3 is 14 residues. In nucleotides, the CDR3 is TGCGAAGGTAGACAGGGGACTAGCACAGATACGCAGTATTTT. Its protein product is CEGRQGTSTDTQYF.

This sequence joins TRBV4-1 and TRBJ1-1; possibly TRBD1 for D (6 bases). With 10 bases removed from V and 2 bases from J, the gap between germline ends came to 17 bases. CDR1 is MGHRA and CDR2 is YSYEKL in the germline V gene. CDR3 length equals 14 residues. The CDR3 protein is CATRNRALNTEAFF. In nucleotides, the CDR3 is TGCGCCACCCGAAACAGGGCGTTAAACACTGAAGCTTTCTTT.

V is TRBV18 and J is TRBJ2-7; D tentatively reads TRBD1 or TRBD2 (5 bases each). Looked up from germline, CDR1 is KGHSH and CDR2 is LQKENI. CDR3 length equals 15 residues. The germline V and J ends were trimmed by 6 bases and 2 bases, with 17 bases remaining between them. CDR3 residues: CASSRPGTRTYEQYF. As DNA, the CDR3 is TGTGCCAGCTCGCGTCCCGGGACGCGAACCTACGAGCAGTACTTC.

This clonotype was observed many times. CDR3 residues: CASSSAWDSNEQFF. CDR3 coding DNA: TGTGCCAGCAGCTCCGCCTGGGACAGCAATGAGCAGTTCTTC. The V call is TRBV7-2, the J call TRBJ2-1; TRBD1 matches 7 bases. Germline CDR1 reads SGHTA; CDR2 reads FQGNSA. CDR3 length: 14 residues. J was trimmed by 6 bases and V by 4 bases; bases with no gene match: 6.

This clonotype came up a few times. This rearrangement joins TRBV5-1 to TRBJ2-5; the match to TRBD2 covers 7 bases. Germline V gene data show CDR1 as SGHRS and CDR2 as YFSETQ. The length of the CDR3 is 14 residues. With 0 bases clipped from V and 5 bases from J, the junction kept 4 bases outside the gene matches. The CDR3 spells CASSLEGGSETQYF. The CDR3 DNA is TGCGCCAGCAGCTTGGAGGGAGGGTCGGAGACCCAGTACTTC.

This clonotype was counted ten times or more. The CDR3 coding sequence is TGTGCCAGCAGCCGCGGACCGGGAGAGGAGGAAGAGACCCAGTACTTC. Its protein is CASSRGPGEEEETQYF. The chain recombines TRBV6-5 with TRBJ2-5; D might be TRBD2 (6 bases). This CDR3 has 16 amino acids. Trimming took off 6 bases at V and 3 bases at J, with 20 bases between the two ends. The germline gives CDR1 MNHEY, CDR2 SVGAGI.

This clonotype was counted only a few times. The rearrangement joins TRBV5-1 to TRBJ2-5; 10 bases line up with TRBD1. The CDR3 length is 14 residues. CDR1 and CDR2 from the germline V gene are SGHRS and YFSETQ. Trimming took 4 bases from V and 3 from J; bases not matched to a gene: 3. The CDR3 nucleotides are TGCGCCAGCAGCGGAGGGACAGGGGAAGAGACCCAGTACTTC. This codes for CASSGGTGEETQYF. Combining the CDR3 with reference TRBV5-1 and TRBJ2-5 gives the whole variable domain KAGVTQTPRYLIKTRGQQVTLSCSPISGHRSVSWYQQTPGQGLQFLFEYFSETQRNKGNFPGRFSGRQFSNSRSEMNVSTLELGDSALYLCASSGGTGEETQYFGPGTRLLVL.